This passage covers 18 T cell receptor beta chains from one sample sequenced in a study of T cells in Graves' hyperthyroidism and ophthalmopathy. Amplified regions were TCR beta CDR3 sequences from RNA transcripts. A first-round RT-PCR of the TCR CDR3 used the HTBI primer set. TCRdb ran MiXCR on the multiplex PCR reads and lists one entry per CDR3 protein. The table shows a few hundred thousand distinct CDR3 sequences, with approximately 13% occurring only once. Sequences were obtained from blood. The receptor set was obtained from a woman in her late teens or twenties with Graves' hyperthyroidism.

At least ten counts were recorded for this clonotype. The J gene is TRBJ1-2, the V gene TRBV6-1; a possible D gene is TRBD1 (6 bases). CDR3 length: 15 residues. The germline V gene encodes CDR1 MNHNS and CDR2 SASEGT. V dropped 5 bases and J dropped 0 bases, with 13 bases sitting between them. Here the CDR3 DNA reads TGTGCCAGCAGTTGGGTAGGGGGTGCTAACTATGGCTACACCTTC. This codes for CASSWVGGANYGYTF.

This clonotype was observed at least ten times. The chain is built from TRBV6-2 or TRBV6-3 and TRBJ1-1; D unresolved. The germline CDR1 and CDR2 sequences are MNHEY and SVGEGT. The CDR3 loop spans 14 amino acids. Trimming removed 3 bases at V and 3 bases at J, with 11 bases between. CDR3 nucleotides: TGTGCCAGCAGTTATTTGTTGGCGGACACTGAAGCTTTCTTT. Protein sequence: CASSYLLADTEAFF.

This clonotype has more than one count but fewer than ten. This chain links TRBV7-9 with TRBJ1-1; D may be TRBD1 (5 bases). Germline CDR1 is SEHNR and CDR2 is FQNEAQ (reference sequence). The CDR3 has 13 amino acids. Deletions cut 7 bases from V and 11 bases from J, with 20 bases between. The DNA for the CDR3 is TGTGCCAGCAATCTAGGGGCAGGGCAGGCTGCTTTCTTT. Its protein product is CASNLGAGQAAFF.

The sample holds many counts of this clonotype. CDR3 amino acids: CSASHLRRGEGTQYF. In DNA, the CDR3 is TGCAGTGCCTCCCATCTCCGGCGGGGGGAGGGTACGCAGTATTTT. The chain links TRBV20-1 to TRBJ2-3, with 8 bases identical to TRBD2. V was pared by 6 bases and J by 8 bases, with 16 bases of the junction left unmatched. There are 15 residues in the CDR3. Germline CDR1 and CDR2: DFQATT and SNEGSKA (reference sequence).

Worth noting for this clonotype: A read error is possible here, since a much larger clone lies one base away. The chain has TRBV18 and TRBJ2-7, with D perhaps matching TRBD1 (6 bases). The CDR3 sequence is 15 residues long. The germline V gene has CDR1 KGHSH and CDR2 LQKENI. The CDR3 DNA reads TGTGCCAGCTCACCAAGGACAGCTAGCTCCTACGAGCAGTGCTTC. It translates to CASSPRTASSYEQCF.

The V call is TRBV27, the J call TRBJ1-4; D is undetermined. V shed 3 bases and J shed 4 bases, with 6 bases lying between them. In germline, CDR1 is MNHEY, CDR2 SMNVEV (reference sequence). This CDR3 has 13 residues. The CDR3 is CASSFGLNEKLFF. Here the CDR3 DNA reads TGTGCCAGCAGTTTCGGACTTAATGAAAAACTGTTTTTT.

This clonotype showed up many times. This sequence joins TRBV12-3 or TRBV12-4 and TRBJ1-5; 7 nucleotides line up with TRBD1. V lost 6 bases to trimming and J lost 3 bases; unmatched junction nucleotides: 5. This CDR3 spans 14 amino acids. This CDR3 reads CASRGTAYNQPQHF. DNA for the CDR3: TGTGCCAGCAGGGGGACAGCCTACAATCAGCCCCAGCATTTT.

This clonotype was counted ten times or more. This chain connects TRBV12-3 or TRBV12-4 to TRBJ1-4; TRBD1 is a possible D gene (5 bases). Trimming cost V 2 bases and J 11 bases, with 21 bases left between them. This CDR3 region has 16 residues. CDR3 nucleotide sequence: TGTGCCAGCAGTTTAATGGTCGGGGCCCGGGGAGGGAAACTGTTTTTT. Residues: CASSLMVGARGGKLFF.

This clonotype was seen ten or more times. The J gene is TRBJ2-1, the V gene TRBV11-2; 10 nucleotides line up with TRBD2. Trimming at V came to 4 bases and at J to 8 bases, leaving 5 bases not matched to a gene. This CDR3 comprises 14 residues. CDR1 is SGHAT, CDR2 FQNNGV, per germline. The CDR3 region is CASSSAGGRYEQFF. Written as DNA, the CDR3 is TGTGCCAGCAGCTCAGCGGGGGGGCGGTATGAGCAGTTCTTC.

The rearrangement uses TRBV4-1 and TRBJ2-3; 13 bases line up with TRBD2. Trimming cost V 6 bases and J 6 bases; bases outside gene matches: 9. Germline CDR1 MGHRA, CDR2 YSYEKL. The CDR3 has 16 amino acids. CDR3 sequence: CASRTGLAGSRDTQYF. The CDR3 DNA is TGCGCCAGCAGGACGGGACTAGCGGGGTCCCGGGATACGCAGTATTTT.

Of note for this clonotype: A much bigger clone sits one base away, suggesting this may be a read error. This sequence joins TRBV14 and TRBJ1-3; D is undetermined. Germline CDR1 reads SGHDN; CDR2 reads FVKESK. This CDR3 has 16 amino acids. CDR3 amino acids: CASSQGTPSSGNTVYF. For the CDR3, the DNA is TGTGCCAGCAGCCAAGGAACCCCGAGCTCTGGAAACACCGTATATTTT.

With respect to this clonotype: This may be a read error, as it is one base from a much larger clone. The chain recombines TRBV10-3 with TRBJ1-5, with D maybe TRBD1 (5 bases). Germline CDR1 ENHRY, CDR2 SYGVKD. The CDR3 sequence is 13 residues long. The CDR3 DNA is TGTGCCACAGGGCAGGGTCTAAATCAGCTCCAGCATTTT. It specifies CATGQGLNQLQHF.

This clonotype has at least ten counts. The CDR3 nucleotides read TGTGCCAGCAGCCACGGGGAGACTAACTATGGCTACACCTTC. As protein: CASSHGETNYGYTF. The V call is TRBV3-1, the J call TRBJ1-2, with D uncertain. Germline V gives CDR1 LGHDT, CDR2 YNNKEL (reference sequence). The V end lost 3 bases, the J end lost 0 bases, and 8 bases lay between the germline ends. The CDR3 is 14 amino acids.

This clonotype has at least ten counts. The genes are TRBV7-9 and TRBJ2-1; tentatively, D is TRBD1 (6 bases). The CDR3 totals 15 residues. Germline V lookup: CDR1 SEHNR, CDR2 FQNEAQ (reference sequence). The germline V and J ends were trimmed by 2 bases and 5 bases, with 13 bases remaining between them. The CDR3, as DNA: TGTGCCAGCAGCTTATTCCTAACAGGGAACAATGAGCAGTTCTTC. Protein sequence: CASSLFLTGNNEQFF.

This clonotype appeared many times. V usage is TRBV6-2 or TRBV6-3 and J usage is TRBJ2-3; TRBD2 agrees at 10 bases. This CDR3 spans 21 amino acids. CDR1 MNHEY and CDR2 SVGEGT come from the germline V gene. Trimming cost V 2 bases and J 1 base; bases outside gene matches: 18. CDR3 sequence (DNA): TGTGCCAGCAGTTACGGCCGAGCGGGAGGGCGACGGAAGGGAGGCACAGATACGCAGTATTTT. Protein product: CASSYGRAGGRRKGGTDTQYF.

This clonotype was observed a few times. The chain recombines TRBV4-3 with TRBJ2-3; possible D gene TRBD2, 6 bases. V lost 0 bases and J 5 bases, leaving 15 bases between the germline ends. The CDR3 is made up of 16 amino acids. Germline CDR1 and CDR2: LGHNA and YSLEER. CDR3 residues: CASSQEVSGGRDTQYF. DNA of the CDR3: TGCGCCAGCAGCCAAGAAGTGTCCGGGGGAAGAGATACGCAGTATTTT.

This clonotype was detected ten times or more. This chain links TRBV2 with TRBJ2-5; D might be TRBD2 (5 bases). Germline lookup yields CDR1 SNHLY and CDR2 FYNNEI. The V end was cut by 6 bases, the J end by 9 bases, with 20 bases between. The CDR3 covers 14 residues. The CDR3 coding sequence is TGTGCCAGCAGCCCTAAGGCAGTCCTGGAGGCCCAGTACTTC. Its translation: CASSPKAVLEAQYF.

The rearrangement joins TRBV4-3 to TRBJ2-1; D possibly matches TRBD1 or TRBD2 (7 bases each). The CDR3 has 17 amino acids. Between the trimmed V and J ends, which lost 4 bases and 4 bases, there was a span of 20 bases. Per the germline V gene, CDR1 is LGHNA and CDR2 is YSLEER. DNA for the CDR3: TGCGCCAGCAGCCCCGGGGGGCCTGGGACAGCTTACAATGAGCAGTTCTTC. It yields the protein CASSPGGPGTAYNEQFF.